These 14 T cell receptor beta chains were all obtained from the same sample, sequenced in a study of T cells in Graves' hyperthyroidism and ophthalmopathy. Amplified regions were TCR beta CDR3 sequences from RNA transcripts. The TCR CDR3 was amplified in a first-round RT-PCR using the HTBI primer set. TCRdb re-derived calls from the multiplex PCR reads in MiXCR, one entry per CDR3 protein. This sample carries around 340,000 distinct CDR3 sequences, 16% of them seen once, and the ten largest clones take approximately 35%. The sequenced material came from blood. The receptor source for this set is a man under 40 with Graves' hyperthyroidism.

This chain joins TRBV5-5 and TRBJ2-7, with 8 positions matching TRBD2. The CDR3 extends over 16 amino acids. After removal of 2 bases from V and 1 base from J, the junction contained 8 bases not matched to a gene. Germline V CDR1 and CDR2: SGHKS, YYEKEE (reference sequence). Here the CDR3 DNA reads TGTGCCAGCAGCTTAACGGGAGGGCAATCTTCCTACGAGCAGTACTTC. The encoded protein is CASSLTGGQSSYEQYF.

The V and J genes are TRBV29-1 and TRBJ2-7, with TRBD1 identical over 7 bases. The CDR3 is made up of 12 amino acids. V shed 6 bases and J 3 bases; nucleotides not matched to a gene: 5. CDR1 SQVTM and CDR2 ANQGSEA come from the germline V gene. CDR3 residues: CSVRRQGYEQYF. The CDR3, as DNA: TGCAGCGTCCGCAGACAGGGCTACGAGCAGTACTTC.

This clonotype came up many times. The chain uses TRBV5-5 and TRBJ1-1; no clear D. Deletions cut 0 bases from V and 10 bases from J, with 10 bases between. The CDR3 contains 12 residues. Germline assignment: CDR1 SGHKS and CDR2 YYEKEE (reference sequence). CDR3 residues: CASSLGGLGAFF. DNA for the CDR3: TGTGCCAGCAGCTTGGGAGGGTTGGGAGCTTTCTTT.

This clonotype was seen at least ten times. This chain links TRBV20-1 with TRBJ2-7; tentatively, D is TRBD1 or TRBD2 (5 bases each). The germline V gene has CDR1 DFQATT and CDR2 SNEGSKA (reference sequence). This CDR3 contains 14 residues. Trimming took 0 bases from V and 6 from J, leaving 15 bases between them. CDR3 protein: CSARDLRGGSEQYF. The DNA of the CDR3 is TGCAGTGCTAGAGATCTTAGGGGCGGGTCCGAGCAGTACTTC.

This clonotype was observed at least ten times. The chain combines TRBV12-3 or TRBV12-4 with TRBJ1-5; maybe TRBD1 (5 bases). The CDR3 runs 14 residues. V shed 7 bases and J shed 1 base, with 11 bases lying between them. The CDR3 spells CASTPWGSNQPQHF. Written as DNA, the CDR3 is TGTGCCAGCACCCCCTGGGGGAGCAATCAGCCCCAGCATTTT.

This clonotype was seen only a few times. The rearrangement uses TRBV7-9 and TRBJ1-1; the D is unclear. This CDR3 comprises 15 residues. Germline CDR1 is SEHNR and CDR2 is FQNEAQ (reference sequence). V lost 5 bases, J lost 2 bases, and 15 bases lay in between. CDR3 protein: CASSPLSGDNTEAFF. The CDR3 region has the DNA TGTGCCAGCAGCCCCTTGTCCGGGGATAACACTGAAGCTTTCTTT.

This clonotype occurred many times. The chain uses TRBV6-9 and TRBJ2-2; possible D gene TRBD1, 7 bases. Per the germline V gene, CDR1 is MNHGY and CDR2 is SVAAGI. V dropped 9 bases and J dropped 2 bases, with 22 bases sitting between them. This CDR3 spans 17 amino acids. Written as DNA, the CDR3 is TGTGCCAGGAGGGGACAGACACACGGGAGTAACACCGGGGAGCTGTTTTTT. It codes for CARRGQTHGSNTGELFF.

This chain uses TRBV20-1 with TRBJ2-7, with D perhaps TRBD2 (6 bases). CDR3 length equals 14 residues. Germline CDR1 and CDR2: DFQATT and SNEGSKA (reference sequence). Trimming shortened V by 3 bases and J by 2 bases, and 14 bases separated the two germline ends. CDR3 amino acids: CSARFPGATYEQYF. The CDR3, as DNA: TGCAGTGCTAGGTTCCCGGGAGCCACCTACGAGCAGTACTTC.

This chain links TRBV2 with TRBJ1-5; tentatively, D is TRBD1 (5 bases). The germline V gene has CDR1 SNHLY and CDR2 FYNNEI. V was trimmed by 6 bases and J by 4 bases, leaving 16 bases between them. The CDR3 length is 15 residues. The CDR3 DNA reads TGTGCCAGCAGCATCGACAGCGGGTTTAATCAGCCCCAGCATTTT. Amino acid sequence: CASSIDSGFNQPQHF.

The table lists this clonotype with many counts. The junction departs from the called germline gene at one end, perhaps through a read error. CDR3 coding DNA: TGTGCCACCAGTACAGGGATCGGGTACCAAGAGACCCAGTACTTC. It specifies CATSTGIGYQETQYF. The chain has TRBV2 and TRBJ2-5; TRBD1 might be the D (6 bases). This CDR3 region has 15 residues. Germline CDR1 is SNHLY and CDR2 is FYNNEI.

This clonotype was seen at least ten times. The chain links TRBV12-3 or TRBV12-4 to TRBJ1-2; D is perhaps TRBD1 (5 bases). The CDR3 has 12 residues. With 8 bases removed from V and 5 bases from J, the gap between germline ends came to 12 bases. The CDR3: CASSGGVYGYTF. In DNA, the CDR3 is TGTGCCAGCTCCGGGGGGGTTTATGGCTACACCTTC.

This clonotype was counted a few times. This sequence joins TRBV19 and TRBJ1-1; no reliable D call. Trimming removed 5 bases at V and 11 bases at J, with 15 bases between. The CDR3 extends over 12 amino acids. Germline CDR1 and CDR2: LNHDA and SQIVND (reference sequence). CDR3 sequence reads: CASSVNPGGAFF. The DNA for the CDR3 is TGTGCCAGTAGTGTAAACCCTGGAGGGGCTTTCTTT. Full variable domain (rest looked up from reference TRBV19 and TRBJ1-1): DGGITQSPKYLFRKEGQNVTLSCEQNLNHDAMYWYRQDPGQGLRLIYYSQIVNDFQKGDIAEGYSVSREKKESFPLTVTSAQKNPTAFYLCASSVNPGGAFFGQGTRLTVV.

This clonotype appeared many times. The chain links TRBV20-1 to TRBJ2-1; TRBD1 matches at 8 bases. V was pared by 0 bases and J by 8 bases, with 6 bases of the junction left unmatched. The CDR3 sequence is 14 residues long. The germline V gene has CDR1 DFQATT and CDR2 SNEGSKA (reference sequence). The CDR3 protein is CSARDQGAGYEQFF. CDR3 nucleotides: TGCAGTGCTAGAGATCAGGGGGCGGGATATGAGCAGTTCTTC.

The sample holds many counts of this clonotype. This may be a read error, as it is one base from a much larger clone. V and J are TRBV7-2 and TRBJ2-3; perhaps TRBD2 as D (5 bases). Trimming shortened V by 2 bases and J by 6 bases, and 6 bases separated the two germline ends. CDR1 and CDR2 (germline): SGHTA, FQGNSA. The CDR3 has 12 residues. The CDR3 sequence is CASSLPGDTQYF. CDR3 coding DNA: TGTGCCAGCAGCTTACCGGGGGATACGCAGTATTTT. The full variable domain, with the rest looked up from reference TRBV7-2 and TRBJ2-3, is GAGVSQSPSNKVTEKGKDVELRCDPISGHTALYWYRQSLGQGLEFLIYFQGNSAPDKSGLPSDRFSAERTGGSVSTLTIQRTQQEDSAVYLCASSLPGDTQYFGPGTRLTVL.